This entry lists 5 T cell receptor beta chains sequenced from one sample in a study of blood T cell repertoires in COVID-19. Assay used: immunoSEQ multiplex PCR; TCRdb lists only in-frame clones, some missing. The sample records 200,000 to 250,000 clones, about 89% being singletons. Sequencing used peripheral blood. The receptors shown here come from a woman aged 55-75 years who had recovered from COVID-19.

This clone was observed a single time. The chain is built from TRBV11-2 and TRBJ1-3; D not certain. CDR1 is SGHAT, CDR2 FQNNGV, per germline. V shed 3 bases and J shed 3 bases, with 9 bases lying between them. The CDR3 sequence is 14 residues long. The CDR3 DNA reads TGTGCCAGCAGCTTCCCAGGCTTTGGAAACACCATATATTTT. Its translation: CASSFPGFGNTIYF.

This chain connects TRBV6-5 to TRBJ2-2, with a weak D call TRBD1 (6 bases). Germline V gene sequence: CDR1 MNHEY, CDR2 SVGAGI. Trimming removed 7 bases from V and 6 bases from J, with 9 bases in between. This CDR3 contains 12 residues. DNA for the CDR3: TGTGCCAGCAACACAGGGCCCGGGGAGCTGTTTTTT. This gives the protein CASNTGPGELFF.

This sequence joins TRBV19 and TRBJ2-5; 8 bases are shared with TRBD1. There are 15 residues in the CDR3. The V gene end was trimmed by 7 bases and the J gene end by 5 bases; junction bases not matched to a gene: 12. Germline CDR1 is LNHDA and CDR2 is SQIVND (reference sequence). Written as DNA, the CDR3 is TGTGCCAGTACCCTTCGACAGGGGCAGGGGGAGACCCAGTACTTC. It translates to CASTLRQGQGETQYF.

The V and J genes are TRBV7-8 and TRBJ1-2; TRBD1 might be the D (6 bases). Germline values: CDR1 SGHVS, CDR2 FQNEAQ. V was trimmed by 4 bases and J by 4 bases, leaving 16 bases between them. This CDR3 comprises 15 residues. CDR3 bases: TGTGCCAGCAGCTCGGGTGGGGGCTTAGTCTATGGCTACACCTTC. Residues: CASSSGGGLVYGYTF.

The rearrangement links TRBV24-1 to TRBJ2-3, with 11 bases aligning to TRBD2. Germline trimming cut 6 bases from V and 3 bases from J; bases unmatched to any gene: 4. This CDR3 is 15 amino acids long. Germline CDR1 reads KGHDR; CDR2 reads SFDVKD. CDR3 in amino acids: CATSRSGGATDTQYF. In DNA form, the CDR3 reads TGTGCCACCAGTCGTAGCGGGGGGGCGACAGATACGCAGTATTTT.